One and the same sample provided the 24 T cell receptor beta chains below, sequenced in a study of breast tumors, draining lymph nodes, adjacent tissues. TCRdb re-called the multiplex PCR reads through MiXCR, storing one row per CDR3 protein. The sample gives about 100,000 distinct CDR3 sequences, around 20% of which show up once; roughly 1.2% is in the top ten. Breast cancer patients provided tissue from their axillary draining lymph nodes. Sequencing was carried out using axillary lymph node tissue. The receptors originated from a female donor with breast cancer. Some clones in this sample may be carry-over from other donors' samples.

This clonotype showed up many times. The chain joins TRBV13 to TRBJ1-6; possible D gene TRBD1, 5 bases. Trimming cost V 0 bases and J 0 bases, with 9 bases left between them. CDR1 is PRHDT, CDR2 FYEKMQ, per germline (reference sequence). The CDR3 totals 17 residues. The CDR3: CASSLGLDSSYNSPLHF. CDR3 in DNA: TGTGCCAGCAGCTTAGGGCTTGACAGCTCCTATAATTCACCCCTCCACTTT. The complete variable domain, with remaining parts taken from reference TRBV13 and TRBJ1-6, reads AAGVIQSPRHLIKEKRETATLKCYPIPRHDTVYWYQQGPGQDPQFLISFYEKMQSDKGSIPDRFSAQQFSDYHSELNMSSLELGDSALYFCASSLGLDSSYNSPLHFGNGTRLTVT.

This clonotype was counted ten times or more. The CDR3 region is CASSVDPTSAGGYTF. The CDR3, as DNA: TGTGCCAGCAGCGTAGACCCGACATCAGCGGGTGGCTACACCTTC. The rearrangement uses TRBV9 and TRBJ1-2; D remains unclear. The germline V and J ends were trimmed by 0 bases and 7 bases, with 16 bases remaining between them. The CDR3 extends over 15 amino acids. The germline CDR1 and CDR2 sequences are SGDLS and YYNGEE.

On this clonotype itself: Its ends do not fully match the called genes, so a read error is possible. The chain uses TRBV6-2 or TRBV6-3 and TRBJ2-5, with 12 positions matching TRBD1. The germline V gene encodes CDR1 MNHEY and CDR2 SVGEGT. The length of the CDR3 is 15 residues. This CDR3 reads CDSSSGTGGLQTQYF. CDR3 bases: TGTGACAGCAGTTCCGGGACAGGGGGCTTGCAGACCCAGTACTTC.

This clonotype was recorded many times. The genes are TRBV7-3 and TRBJ2-5; D not resolved. The length of the CDR3 is 15 residues. Germline values: CDR1 SGHTA, CDR2 FQGTGA. V was trimmed by 2 bases and J by 1 base, leaving 11 bases between them. CDR3: CASSLGVAFQETQYF. In DNA, the CDR3 is TGTGCCAGCAGCTTAGGGGTCGCTTTCCAAGAGACCCAGTACTTC.

This clonotype was seen repeatedly, ten times or more. The chain joins TRBV9 to TRBJ2-7, with 8 nucleotides matching TRBD2. The CDR3 sequence is 16 residues long. Germline loops: CDR1 SGDLS, CDR2 YYNGEE. The ends lost 4 bases at V and 5 bases at J; junction bases unmatched: 14. DNA for the CDR3: TGTGCCAGCAGCTCCCGAGCGGGAGAATTTACCGACGAGCAGTACTTC. This sequence encodes CASSSRAGEFTDEQYF.

This clonotype occurred a few times. This chain connects TRBV27 to TRBJ2-2; 10 bases are a match to TRBD2. CDR1 is MNHEY, CDR2 SMNVEV, per germline (reference sequence). V dropped 6 bases and J dropped 1; count of bases not matched to a gene: 8. The CDR3 covers 17 residues. CDR3 region: CASSPDGLAENTGELFF. Here the CDR3 DNA reads TGTGCCAGCAGCCCAGATGGACTAGCGGAGAACACCGGGGAGCTGTTTTTT.

The chain carries TRBV4-2 and TRBJ2-7; the match to TRBD2 covers 13 bases. The CDR3 sequence is 15 residues long. V was pared by 4 bases and J by 2 bases, with 2 bases of the junction left unmatched. Germline V gives CDR1 LGHNA, CDR2 YNFKEQ. The DNA for the CDR3 is TGTGCCAGCAGCCTTGGGACTAGCGGGGCCTACGAGCAGTACTTC. Its translation: CASSLGTSGAYEQYF.

Regarding this clonotype: An end of the junction differs from the germline gene, which may be a read error. This chain joins TRBV5-1 and TRBJ2-5; D may be TRBD1 or TRBD2 (5 bases each). Germline lookup yields CDR1 SGHRS and CDR2 YFSETQ. The CDR3 extends over 14 amino acids. CDR3 DNA sequence: TGCGCCAGCAGCGCCGGGTCCCAAGGGGAGACCCAGTACTTT. Protein product: CASSAGSQGETQYF.

At least ten counts were recorded for this clonotype. The chain carries TRBV6-1 and TRBJ2-1; TRBD2 matches at 8 bases. The CDR3 loop spans 12 amino acids. With V trimmed by 2 bases and J by 11 bases, 2 bases remained unmatched. Germline CDR1 reads MNHNS; CDR2 reads SASEGT. In nucleotides, the CDR3 is TGTGCCAGCAGTGAACTAGCGGGTAAGCAGTTCTTC. Protein sequence: CASSELAGKQFF.

The chain carries TRBV5-1 and TRBJ2-2; 8 nucleotides line up with TRBD2. Trimming cost V 1 base and J 3 bases; bases outside gene matches: 2. This CDR3 contains 15 residues. CDR1 is SGHRS and CDR2 is YFSETQ in the germline V gene. Written as DNA, the CDR3 is TGCGCCAGCAGCTTGTCCGGGAGGGACACCGGGGAGCTGTTTTTT. Translated: CASSLSGRDTGELFF.

This clonotype appeared many times. The rearrangement links TRBV4-2 to TRBJ1-3; TRBD1 might be the D (5 bases). V gave up 0 bases and J gave up 3 bases, with 12 bases separating them. CDR1 and CDR2 from the germline V gene are LGHNA and YNFKEQ. The CDR3 runs to 16 residues. CDR3 coding DNA: TGTGCCAGCAGCCAAGATCGCCAGGGTTTTGGAAACACCATATATTTT. This gives the protein CASSQDRQGFGNTIYF.

This clonotype was recorded at least ten times. V is TRBV2 and J is TRBJ1-4; TRBD1 matches at 9 bases. Per germline, CDR1 SNHLY and CDR2 FYNNEI. J was trimmed by 6 bases and V by 6 bases; bases with no gene match: 8. The CDR3 runs to 15 residues. The CDR3 loop is CASSYAGTGYEKLFF. DNA for the CDR3: TGTGCCAGCAGCTATGCCGGGACAGGGTATGAAAAACTGTTTTTT.

This clonotype was seen ten or more times. V usage is TRBV11-2 and J usage is TRBJ1-6; the D gene is possibly TRBD1 (5 bases). V was trimmed by 6 bases and J by 7 bases, leaving 16 bases between them. The CDR3 is 15 amino acids. CDR1 SGHAT and CDR2 FQNNGV come from the germline V gene. The CDR3 region is CASRSRARANSPLHF. CDR3 nucleotides: TGTGCCAGCAGGAGTCGCGCCAGGGCCAATTCACCCCTCCACTTT.

This clonotype was counted at least ten times. J is TRBJ2-7 and V is TRBV2; TRBD1 might be the D (6 bases). From germline, CDR1 is SNHLY and CDR2 FYNNEI. The V and J ends lost 3 bases and 6 bases respectively, with 12 bases between them. The CDR3 runs 13 residues. The CDR3 spells CASSDLQGSEQYF. CDR3 DNA sequence: TGTGCCAGCAGTGACTTACAGGGCTCCGAGCAGTACTTC.

The chain employs TRBV5-1 and TRBJ2-1, with a possible D match to TRBD2 (7 bases). Germline-derived CDR1 and CDR2 are SGHRS and YFSETQ. The V end was cut by 0 bases, the J end by 2 bases, with 12 bases between. CDR3 size: 16 residues. The CDR3 nucleotides read TGCGCCAGCAGCTTGGTGGCGGGGGCGGCCTACAATGAGCAGTTCTTC. It codes for CASSLVAGAAYNEQFF. The entire variable domain, with the rest obtained from reference TRBV5-1 and TRBJ2-1, is as follows: KAGVTQTPRYLIKTRGQQVTLSCSPISGHRSVSWYQQTPGQGLQFLFEYFSETQRNKGNFPGRFSGRQFSNSRSEMNVSTLELGDSALYLCASSLVAGAAYNEQFFGPGTRLTVL.

Comments on this clonotype: A much larger clone is a single base away; this may be a read error. The rearrangement joins TRBV27 to TRBJ2-7; D remains unclear. The CDR3 runs 13 residues. Per the germline V gene, CDR1 is MNHEY and CDR2 is SMNVEV (reference sequence). In nucleotides, the CDR3 is TGTGCCGGCAGTTTAGGTGGTTACGGCGAGCAGTACTTC. It specifies CAGSLGGYGEQYF.

This clonotype was seen at least ten times. This chain joins TRBV11-2 and TRBJ1-4; 8 bases align to TRBD1. V shed 5 bases, J shed 4 bases, and the junction held 3 bases outside the gene matches. Per the germline V gene, CDR1 is SGHAT and CDR2 is FQNNGV. The CDR3 extends over 14 amino acids. The DNA of the CDR3 is TGTGCCAGCAGCGAAACAGGGGGTAATGAAAAACTGTTTTTT. Translating it yields CASSETGGNEKLFF. The full variable domain, in which reference TRBV11-2 and TRBJ1-4 provide the parts outside the CDR3, is EAGVAQSPRYKIIEKRQSVAFWCNPISGHATLYWYQQILGQGPKLLIQFQNNGVVDDSQLPKDRFSAERLKGVDSTLKIQPAKLEDSAVYLCASSETGGNEKLFFGSGTQLSVL.

Remarks on this clonotype: A much larger clone lies one base from this, so it may be a read error. Lacking the conserved final phenylalanine or tryptophan, this CDR3 likely reflects a read error. The chain uses TRBV5-5 and TRBJ2-2, with D maybe TRBD2 (6 bases). CDR1 and CDR2 (germline): SGHKS, YYEKEE (reference sequence). Trimming took 2 bases from V and 5 from J, leaving 16 bases between them. This CDR3 spans 16 amino acids. CDR3 residues: CASSFLEGGVTGELFC. In DNA form, the CDR3 reads TGTGCCAGCAGCTTCCTCGAGGGCGGGGTTACCGGGGAGCTGTTTTGT.

Worth noting for this clonotype: This could be a read error, since a much larger clone is one nucleotide away. The rearrangement links TRBV12-3 or TRBV12-4 to TRBJ2-3, with 13 bases fitting TRBD2. This CDR3 is built from 18 residues. V was clipped by 6 bases and J by 4 bases; unmatched bases: 13. CDR3 sequence reads: CASSTGTSGIRSADTQYF. DNA of the CDR3: TGTGCCAGCAGCACTGGGACTAGCGGGATTCGTAGCGCAGATACGCAGTATTTT.

This clonotype was seen a single time. The chain combines TRBV9 with TRBJ1-1; 7 bases fit TRBD1. Trimming removed 4 bases from V and 1 base from J; junction bases left unmatched: 7. CDR3 length equals 15 residues. The V gene's germline CDR1 is SGDLS and CDR2 YYNGEE. The CDR3: CASSPQQGKNTEAFF. The DNA for the CDR3 is TGTGCCAGCAGCCCCCAACAGGGGAAGAACACTGAAGCTTTCTTT.

In regard to this clonotype: Given a much more abundant clone one base away, this may be a read error. The V and J genes are TRBV6-5 and TRBJ1-6; D may be TRBD1 (5 bases). The CDR3 is made up of 14 amino acids. Looked up from germline, CDR1 is MNHEY and CDR2 is SVGAGI. V was pared by 5 bases and J by 7 bases, with 12 bases between. CDR3 in amino acids: CASSRGSNNSPLHF. The CDR3 bases are TGTGCCAGCAGTCGGGGCTCGAACAATTCACCCCTCCACTTT.

In the case of this clonotype: A much more abundant neighbour one base away suggests this may be a read error. The chain is built from TRBV27 and TRBJ2-5, with 9 bases identical to TRBD2. Looked up from germline, CDR1 is MNHEY and CDR2 is SMNVEV (reference sequence). The CDR3 runs 19 residues. CDR3 nucleotide sequence: TGTGCCGGCAGTTTGATCTTAGGGGCGAGCGGGAGGCCTCAAGAGACCCAGTACTTC. Its translation: CAGSLILGASGRPQETQYF.

At least ten counts were recorded for this clonotype. The V call is TRBV6-6, the J call TRBJ1-6, with 10 nucleotides matching TRBD1. Looked up from germline, CDR1 is MNHNY and CDR2 is SVGAGI (reference sequence). With V trimmed by 2 bases and J by 10 bases, 11 bases remained unmatched. CDR3 length: 17 amino acids. CDR3 residues: CASSYRSWDRGTSPLHF. As DNA, the CDR3 is TGTGCCAGCAGTTACCGCAGCTGGGACAGGGGAACCTCACCCCTCCACTTT.

About this clonotype: The CDR3 end shows no conserved phenylalanine or tryptophan, and so a read error is likely. The chain is built from TRBV19 and TRBJ1-2; no firm D call. V gave up 6 bases and J gave up 6 bases, with 14 bases separating them. The CDR3 length is 13 residues. Per germline, CDR1 LNHDA and CDR2 SQIVND (reference sequence). The CDR3 spells CASREQGMDGYTC. CDR3 coding DNA: TGTGCCAGTAGAGAACAAGGTATGGATGGCTACACCTGC.